Presented here are 23 T cell receptor beta chains from one specimen sequenced in a study of blood T cell repertoires in COVID-19. Here immunoSEQ multiplex PCR was the method, and the copy in TCRdb shows in-frame clones only, minus some. Found here are hundreds of thousands of clones, approximately 91% of them singletons; the top ten hold 7.8%. The sample consisted of peripheral blood. The receptors here all came from a woman aged 45-65 years with COVID-19, enrolled during active disease.

The genes are TRBV4-1 and TRBJ1-6; a possible D gene is TRBD1 (6 bases). Germline lookup yields CDR1 MGHRA and CDR2 YSYEKL. This CDR3 contains 17 residues. Trimming pared 3 bases from V and 0 bases from J, leaving 12 bases between. CDR3 protein: CASSHPQGSSYNSPLHF. CDR3 DNA sequence: TGCGCCAGCAGCCACCCACAGGGAAGCTCCTATAATTCACCCCTCCACTTT.

The rearrangement joins TRBV25-1 to TRBJ1-2; 7 nucleotides line up with TRBD1. The CDR3 is 16 amino acids. Germline V lookup: CDR1 MGHDK, CDR2 SYGVNS. J was trimmed by 5 bases and V by 10 bases; bases with no gene match: 19. The CDR3 nucleotides are TGTGCCACCGGGACAGTCATTCAGCGGCCTCCTTATGGCTACACCTTC. Its protein product is CATGTVIQRPPYGYTF.

The rearrangement uses TRBV5-4 and TRBJ1-2; weak D call: TRBD1 (6 bases). The CDR3 runs to 15 residues. The ends were cut back, 0 bases at V and 4 bases at J, with 13 bases in the middle. Germline CDR1 is SGHNT and CDR2 is YYREEE (reference sequence). The DNA for the CDR3 is TGTGCCAGCAGCTTGGTGGCAGGGGCCTTCTATGGCTACACCTTC. Its translation is CASSLVAGAFYGYTF.

A note on this clone: The sample holds other DNA sequences that translate to the same CDR3. The V gene is TRBV7-3, the J gene TRBJ1-1; weak D call: TRBD1 (6 bases). This CDR3 has 13 amino acids. Germline V gene sequence: CDR1 SGHTA, CDR2 FQGTGA. V lost 3 bases and J 3 bases, leaving 8 bases between the germline ends. The CDR3 DNA sequence: TGTGCCAGCAGCTTGAACAGGGACACTGAAGCTTTCTTT. Amino acid sequence: CASSLNRDTEAFF.

The rearrangement links TRBV4-1 to TRBJ1-2, with D unclear. CDR1 is MGHRA, CDR2 YSYEKL, per germline. V lost 0 bases and J 8 bases, leaving 13 bases between the germline ends. The CDR3 totals 14 residues. Here the CDR3 DNA reads TGCGCCAGCAGCCAAGATTGGGCCCAATCGGGCTACACCTTC. This gives the protein CASSQDWAQSGYTF.

The chain couples TRBV7-9 to TRBJ1-1; tentatively, D is TRBD1 (6 bases). Trimming cost V 9 bases and J 4 bases, with 15 bases left between them. This CDR3 region has 13 residues. Germline V gene data show CDR1 as SEHNR and CDR2 as FQNEAQ (reference sequence). The chain's CDR3 is CASHGGSPTEAFF. The CDR3 nucleotides read TGTGCCAGTCATGGGGGCTCACCCACTGAAGCTTTCTTT.

This sequence joins TRBV28 and TRBJ2-3, with 8 nucleotides matching TRBD1. CDR1 MDHEN and CDR2 SYDVKM come from the germline V gene. The length of the CDR3 is 13 residues. J lost 14 bases, V lost 3 bases, and 10 bases had no gene match. The CDR3 nucleotides read TGTGCCAGCAGTTTTCCCGGGACAGGCTTTTGGTATTTT. This encodes CASSFPGTGFWYF.

This sequence joins TRBV7-3 and TRBJ2-1; 7 positions match TRBD1. CDR1 is SGHTA and CDR2 is FQGTGA in the germline V gene. The CDR3 loop spans 14 amino acids. The V segment lost 5 bases and the J segment 1 base; nucleotides outside the gene matches: 2. CDR3 DNA: TGTGCCAGCAGCCCGGGACAGTCCTACAATGAGCAGTTCTTC. As protein: CASSPGQSYNEQFF.

V usage is TRBV29-1 and J usage is TRBJ1-1; 8 bases match TRBD1. In germline, CDR1 is SQVTM, CDR2 ANQGSEA. The ends lost 6 bases at V and 1 base at J; junction bases unmatched: 4. CDR3 length equals 13 residues. The CDR3 region has the DNA TGCAGCGTCCTACAGGGGGGGAACACTGAAGCTTTCTTT. It yields the protein CSVLQGGNTEAFF.

The rearrangement uses TRBV12-3 or TRBV12-4 and TRBJ1-5, with D possibly matching TRBD1 (5 bases). The CDR3 sequence is 13 residues long. The V end was cut by 5 bases, the J end by 9 bases, with 14 bases between. The CDR3 DNA is TGTGCCAGCAGTACTCAGGGTCCGTGGCCCCAGCATTTT. Encoded protein: CASSTQGPWPQHF.

J is TRBJ1-1 and V is TRBV6-5, with a possible D match to TRBD1 (5 bases). V was shortened by 6 bases and J by 6 bases, with 17 bases between the two germline ends. Germline V CDR1 and CDR2: MNHEY, SVGAGI. This CDR3 has 14 amino acids. The CDR3 DNA reads as TGTGCCAGCAGGGCAAGGGGTGTTTCGGCTGAAGCTTTCTTT. Translation gives CASRARGVSAEAFF.

About this clone: Other DNA sequences in the sample encode the same CDR3. The rearrangement joins TRBV7-9 to TRBJ2-7, with D uncertain. Trimming pared 2 bases from V and 2 bases from J, leaving 4 bases between. The CDR3 sequence is 12 residues long. Germline CDR1 SEHNR, CDR2 FQNEAQ (reference sequence). DNA of the CDR3: TGTGCCAGCAGCTTAAGCGCCTACGAGCAGTACTTC. Protein product: CASSLSAYEQYF. Supplemented by reference TRBV7-9 and TRBJ2-7, the full variable domain reads DTGVSQNPRHKITKRGQNVTFRCDPISEHNRLYWYRQTLGQGPEFLTYFQNEAQLEKSRLLSDRFSAERPKGSFSTLEIQRTEQGDSAMYLCASSLSAYEQYFGPGTRLTVT.

The chain joins TRBV7-3 to TRBJ2-3; 9 bases are a match to TRBD1. Germline CDR1 SGHTA, CDR2 FQGTGA. With V trimmed by 2 bases and J by 0 bases, 6 bases remained unmatched. The CDR3 loop spans 17 amino acids. CDR3 sequence: CASSLAATGGSTDTQYF. In DNA form, the CDR3 reads TGTGCCAGCAGCTTAGCCGCGACAGGGGGTAGCACAGATACGCAGTATTTT.

The J gene is TRBJ2-3, the V gene TRBV5-6; 9 nucleotides line up with TRBD2. Germline CDR1 SGHDT, CDR2 YYEEEE. With V trimmed by 4 bases and J by 4 bases, 10 bases remained unmatched. The CDR3 totals 16 residues. The CDR3 DNA follows: TGTGCCAGCAGCCCGATGCCGGGACTAGCTGCAGATACGCAGTATTTT. Amino acid sequence: CASSPMPGLAADTQYF.

V is TRBV28 and J is TRBJ1-6, with D unresolved. Germline CDR1 and CDR2: MDHEN and SYDVKM. V gave up 2 bases and J gave up 9 bases, with 14 bases separating them. The CDR3 loop spans 15 amino acids. In DNA form, the CDR3 reads TGTGCCAGCAGTTTAACGGCAGGCCCGAGTTCACCCCTCCACTTT. Its protein product is CASSLTAGPSSPLHF.

The gene calls are TRBV30 and TRBJ1-1, with 8 bases aligning to TRBD1. This CDR3 has 14 residues. CDR1 is GTSNPN and CDR2 is SVGIG in the germline V gene (reference sequence). V was clipped by 1 base and J by 5 bases; unmatched bases: 6. The CDR3 loop is CAWSAGGRRTEAFF. DNA of the CDR3: TGTGCCTGGAGTGCAGGGGGCCGGAGAACTGAAGCTTTCTTT.

This clone came up once. This chain connects TRBV3-1 (or the pseudogene TRBV3-2) to TRBJ2-7, with D unclear. Germline V gene data show CDR1 as LGHDT and CDR2 as YNNKEL (reference sequence). The CDR3 runs 15 residues. V was clipped by 0 bases and J by 1 base, with 10 bases between them. The CDR3 sequence: CASSQDRSFSYEQYF. CDR3 DNA: TGTGCCAGCAGCCAAGATAGAAGCTTTTCCTACGAGCAGTACTTC.

The chain employs TRBV4-2 and TRBJ2-3; 13 bases match TRBD2. The J segment lost 2 bases and the V segment lost 5 bases, leaving 16 bases of the junction unmatched. Germline V gene data show CDR1 as LGHNA and CDR2 as YNFKEQ. The CDR3 totals 20 residues. CDR3 DNA sequence: TGTGCCAGCAGCAGATACGCCCTTACTAGCGGGGGGGCTCTCACAGATACGCAGTATTTT. It translates to CASSRYALTSGGALTDTQYF.

The chain recombines TRBV2 with TRBJ1-4; D is uncertain. From germline, CDR1 is SNHLY and CDR2 FYNNEI. The CDR3 extends over 14 amino acids. Trimming cost V 4 bases and J 1 base, with 7 bases left between them. Here the CDR3 DNA reads TGTGCCAGCAGTGTGAGGTTAACTAATGAAAAACTGTTTTTT. It codes for CASSVRLTNEKLFF.

The chain joins TRBV6-5 to TRBJ2-7; a weak D match, TRBD1 (6 bases). This CDR3 is 15 amino acids long. From germline, CDR1 is MNHEY and CDR2 SVGAGI. The V end lost 6 bases, the J end lost 4 bases, and 19 bases lay between the germline ends. The CDR3 here is CASRPHREPPYEQYF. The DNA of the CDR3 is TGTGCCAGCAGACCCCACAGGGAACCCCCATACGAGCAGTACTTC.

This chain joins TRBV27 and TRBJ1-5; D is unclear. Germline-derived CDR1 and CDR2 are MNHEY and SMNVEV (reference sequence). Trimming took 7 bases from V and 0 from J, leaving 13 bases between them. This CDR3 has 15 residues. CDR3: CASTFKPGSNQPQHF. CDR3 DNA: TGTGCCAGCACGTTTAAACCAGGTAGCAATCAGCCCCAGCATTTT.

The chain uses TRBV18 and TRBJ1-2; possibly TRBD1 for D (6 bases). The CDR3 is 13 residues long. Germline-derived CDR1 and CDR2 are KGHSH and LQKENI. Trimming removed 5 bases from V and 4 bases from J, with 11 bases in between. The DNA of the CDR3 is TGTGCCAGCTCATTCGGACAGTTCTATGGCTACACCTTC. Translated, it gives CASSFGQFYGYTF.

This sequence joins TRBV5-1 and TRBJ1-2; TRBD1 matches at 9 bases. V was clipped by 0 bases and J by 4 bases; unmatched bases: 7. Germline V CDR1 and CDR2: SGHRS, YFSETQ. CDR3 size: 16 residues. CDR3 residues: CASSLGGQGEGYGYTF. The CDR3 DNA reads TGCGCCAGCAGCTTGGGGGGACAGGGAGAAGGCTATGGCTACACCTTC.